This is a list of T cell receptor beta chains from one sample in a study of cytomegalovirus exposure and HLA in healthy donors. Clones were read by immunoSEQ multiplex PCR, and TCRdb kept only the in-frame ones, dropping some. This table has about 160,000 clones, roughly 76% appearing once. Material for sequencing was PBMCs. These receptors were taken from a woman in her 50s in good health and CMV-seronegative. Both conserved end residues are part of each CDR3. A D gene is named only where the DNA matches it firmly. Expanded clones get a size class; other rows say once, few or many, or leave the size out.

TRBV28,13,TRBD1,TRBJ1-2,NA,CASSNRGLYGYTF,TGTGCCAGCAGCAACAGGGGGCTCTATGGCTACACCTTC
TRBV7-2,16,NA,TRBJ1-3,NA,CASSFRGGAPGNTIYF,TGTGCCAGCAGTTTTAGGGGGGGCGCTCCTGGAAACACCATATATTTT
TRBV10-3,15,TRBD1,TRBJ1-1,NA,CAISEGTAENTEAFF,TGTGCCATCAGTGAGGGGACAGCTGAGAACACTGAAGCTTTCTTT
TRBV4-2,15,NA,TRBJ2-2,few,CASREGLGDTGELFF,TGTGCCTCGAGGGAAGGTCTGGGCGACACCGGGGAGCTGTTTTTT
TRBV7-9,17,TRBD1,TRBJ1-2,NA,CASSSSVWTGGYDGYTF,TGTGCCAGCAGCTCAAGCGTGTGGACAGGGGGTTATGATGGCTACACCTTC
TRBV28,11,TRBD1,TRBJ1-2,NA,CASHRGHGYTF,TGTGCCAGCCACAGGGGGCATGGCTACACCTTC
TRBV4-3,15,NA,TRBJ2-1,NA,CASSQDNRQYNEQFF,TGCGCCAGCAGCCAAGATAATCGCCAGTACAATGAGCAGTTCTTC
TRBV7-9,15,NA,TRBJ1-3,NA,CASSFGTNSGNTIYF,TGTGCCAGCAGCTTCGGGACAAACTCTGGAAACACCATATATTTT
TRBV7-2,16,NA,TRBJ2-3,NA,CASSLVGTGSSDTQYF,TGTGCCAGCAGCTTAGTCGGAACAGGGTCATCAGATACGCAGTATTTT
TRBV2,12,NA,TRBJ1-2,NA,CASSWDFYGYTF,TGTGCCAGCAGTTGGGACTTTTATGGCTACACCTTC
TRBV28,16,NA,TRBJ1-5,NA,CASSLFGQTSNQPQHF,TGTGCCAGCAGTTTATTTGGACAGACTAGCAATCAGCCCCAGCATTTT
TRBV14,14,TRBD1,TRBJ1-1,NA,CASSRQGMNTEAFF,TGTGCCAGCAGCCGACAGGGAATGAACACTGAAGCTTTCTTT
TRBV29-1,14,TRBD1,TRBJ1-1,NA,CSVVIGQVGAEAFF,TGCAGCGTTGTAATCGGACAGGTTGGCGCTGAAGCTTTCTTT
TRBV19,14,NA,TRBJ1-1,NA,CASRANREGTEAFF,TGTGCCAGTAGAGCCAACAGGGAGGGCACTGAAGCTTTCTTT
TRBV21-1,14,NA,TRBJ2-7,NA,CASSRDRGAYEQYF,TGTGCCAGCAGCCGGGACAGGGGAGCCTACGAGCAGTACTTC
TRBV6-5,14,NA,TRBJ1-1,NA,CASSYAGVNTEAFF,TGTGCCAGCAGTTACGCGGGGGTGAACACTGAAGCTTTCTTT
TRBV28,14,TRBD1,TRBJ2-1,once,CASTPGGTGNEQFF,TGTGCCAGCACTCCCGGAGGGACAGGCAATGAGCAGTTCTTC
TRBV11-2,16,NA,TRBJ2-2,few,CASSPVGGPDTGELFF,TGTGCCAGCAGCCCCGTTGGGGGCCCCGACACCGGGGAGCTGTTTTTT
TRBV15,16,NA,TRBJ1-2,NA,CATSLKRQLSNYGYTF,TGTGCCACCAGCCTGAAACGTCAACTGTCTAACTATGGCTACACCTTC
TRBV28,16,TRBD1,TRBJ2-2,NA,CATLRKAGGNTGELFF,TGTGCCACCCTACGGAAGGCAGGGGGGAACACCGGGGAGCTGTTTTTT
TRBV27,15,NA,TRBJ2-5,NA,CASSPPGQTRFVQYF,TGTGCCAGCAGTCCCCCCGGACAGACCAGGTTTGTCCAGTACTTC
TRBV27,15,TRBD2,TRBJ2-5,once,CASSLSGGFQETQYF,TGTGCCAGCAGTTTATCGGGGGGGTTCCAAGAGACCCAGTACTTC
TRBV6-5,14,TRBD2,TRBJ2-7,NA,CASRKRGGVYEQYF,TGTGCCAGCAGGAAGCGGGGGGGCGTGTACGAGCAGTACTTC
TRBV7-6,14,NA,TRBJ1-2,NA,CASSLGGSGERYTF,TGTGCCAGCAGCTTGGGGGGGTCAGGGGAGCGCTACACCTTC
TRBV11-2,17,TRBD2,TRBJ2-1,NA,CASSGTSGRVSGNEQFF,TGTGCCAGCAGCGGGACTAGCGGGAGGGTGTCCGGCAATGAGCAGTTCTTC
TRBV11-2,14,TRBD2,TRBJ2-3,NA,CASSLSGGAGPQYF,TGTGCCAGCAGCTTGAGCGGGGGGGCCGGGCCGCAGTATTTT
TRBV28,16,TRBD2,TRBJ2-5,NA,CASSPFRLAGRETQYF,TGTGCCAGCAGTCCCTTCCGACTAGCGGGACGGGAGACCCAGTACTTC
TRBV28,15,NA,TRBJ2-7,few,CASSTPTGLVDEQYF,TGTGCCAGCAGTACTCCGACAGGTTTAGTCGACGAGCAGTACTTC
TRBV5-6,13,TRBD1,TRBJ1-1,few,CASSRQGLSEAFF,TGTGCCAGCAGCCGACAGGGGCTCTCTGAAGCTTTCTTT
TRBV11-2,16,TRBD2,TRBJ2-3,few,CASSLRSSGITDTQYF,TGTGCCAGCAGCTTAAGGTCTAGCGGGATCACAGATACGCAGTATTTT
TRBV10-3,15,TRBD1,TRBJ2-1,NA,CAISLGGTGTNEQFF,TGTGCCATCAGCCTCGGGGGGACAGGGACGAATGAGCAGTTCTTC
TRBV6-6,12,NA,TRBJ2-2,NA,CASGLGPGELFF,TGTGCCAGCGGCCTAGGCCCCGGGGAGCTGTTTTTT
TRBV2,16,TRBD1,TRBJ1-4,NA,CASSDSTGVWDEKLFF,TGTGCCAGCAGCGACTCTACAGGGGTATGGGATGAAAAACTGTTTTTT
TRBV2,14,TRBD1,TRBJ1-4,NA,CASHQQGWGEKLFF,TGTGCCAGCCACCAACAGGGGTGGGGTGAAAAACTGTTTTTT
TRBV7-3,15,TRBD1,TRBJ2-7,NA,CASSLGQGTGYEQYF,TGTGCCAGCAGCCTCGGACAGGGTACAGGATACGAGCAGTACTTC
TRBV10-3,14,TRBD1,TRBJ2-7,NA,CAISESQGVYEQYF,TGTGCCATCAGTGAGTCGCAGGGGGTTTACGAGCAGTACTTC
TRBV6-6,13,NA,TRBJ1-1,NA,CASSSPAGFEAFF,TGTGCCAGCAGTTCCCCGGCAGGGTTTGAAGCTTTCTTT
TRBV10-3,16,TRBD2,TRBJ2-1,NA,CAISSLSGTSYNEQFF,TGTGCCATCAGCTCTCTTAGCGGGACGTCCTACAATGAGCAGTTCTTC
TRBV29-1,13,NA,TRBJ1-3,NA,CSVEVNSGNTIYF,TGCAGCGTTGAAGTCAACTCTGGAAACACCATATATTTT
TRBV27,12,NA,TRBJ1-5,NA,CASSSAPGAQHF,TGTGCCAGCAGCTCAGCCCCCGGGGCCCAGCATTTT
TRBV2,15,TRBD1,TRBJ1-1,few,CASSVGQGRNTEAFF,TGTGCCAGCAGTGTTGGACAGGGAAGGAACACTGAAGCTTTCTTT
TRBV19,12,NA,TRBJ1-5,once,CASRGDTRPQHF,TGTGCCAGTAGGGGGGACACGAGGCCCCAGCATTTT
TRBV19,15,NA,TRBJ2-1,NA,CASSILQALYNEQFF,TGTGCCAGTAGTATACTCCAGGCGTTGTACAATGAGCAGTTCTTC
TRBV19,15,TRBD2,TRBJ2-2,NA,CASSRRLAGTGELFF,TGTGCCAGTAGTCGCAGACTAGCGGGGACCGGGGAGCTGTTTTTT